This T cell receptor beta chain was documented in a study of cytomegalovirus exposure and HLA in healthy donors. Study outcomes and limitations: TCR beta chains numbering approximately 150 were designated cytomegalovirus-associated. It was confirmed in vitro that a few of the CMV-associated chains were specific for CMV antigens.

V lost 4 bases and J lost 1, with 10 bases in between. Per germline, CDR1 SNHLY and CDR2 FYNNEI. This CDR3 is 15 amino acids long. The protocol was immunoSEQ multiplex PCR, while the TCRdb copy is restricted to in-frame clones and leaves out a portion. The profile shows 150,000 or so clones, around 89% of them singletons. Turning to this clone: What it binds is not known.

This sequence originates from a woman in her 30s in good health and CMV-seropositive. The sample consisted of PBMCs. The chain couples TRBV2 to TRBJ2-2; maybe TRBD2 (5 bases). CDR3 amino acids: CASSVEGVNTGELFF. The CDR3, as DNA: TGTGCCAGCAGTGTTGAGGGAGTGAACACCGGGGAGCTGTTTTTT.